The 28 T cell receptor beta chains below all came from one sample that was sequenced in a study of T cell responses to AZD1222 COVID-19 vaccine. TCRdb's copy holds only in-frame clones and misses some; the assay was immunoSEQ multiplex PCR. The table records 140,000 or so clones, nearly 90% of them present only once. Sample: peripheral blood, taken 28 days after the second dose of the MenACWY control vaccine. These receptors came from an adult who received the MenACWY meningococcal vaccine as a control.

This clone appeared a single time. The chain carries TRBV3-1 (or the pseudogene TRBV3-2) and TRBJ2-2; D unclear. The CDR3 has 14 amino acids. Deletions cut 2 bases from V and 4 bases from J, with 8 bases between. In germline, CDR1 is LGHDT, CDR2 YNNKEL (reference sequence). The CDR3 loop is CASSQSYPTGELFF. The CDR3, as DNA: TGTGCCAGCAGCCAAAGTTACCCCACCGGGGAGCTGTTTTTT.

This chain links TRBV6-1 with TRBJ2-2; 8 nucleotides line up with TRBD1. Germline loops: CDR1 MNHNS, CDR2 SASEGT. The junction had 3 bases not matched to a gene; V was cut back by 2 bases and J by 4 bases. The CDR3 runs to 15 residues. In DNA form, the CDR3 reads TGTGCCAGCAGTGAACAGGGGGCTGGCACCGGGGAGCTGTTTTTT. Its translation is CASSEQGAGTGELFF.

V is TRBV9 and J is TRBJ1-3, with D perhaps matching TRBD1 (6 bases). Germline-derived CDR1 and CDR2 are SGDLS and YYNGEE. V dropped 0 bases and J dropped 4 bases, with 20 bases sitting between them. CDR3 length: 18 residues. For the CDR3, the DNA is TGTGCCAGCAGCGTAGCAGGCCTCCAAGGGGGTCTCGGAAACACCATATATTTT. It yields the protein CASSVAGLQGGLGNTIYF.

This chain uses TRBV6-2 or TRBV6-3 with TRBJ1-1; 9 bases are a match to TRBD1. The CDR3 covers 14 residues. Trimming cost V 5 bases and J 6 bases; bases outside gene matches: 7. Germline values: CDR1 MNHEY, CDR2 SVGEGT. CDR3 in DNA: TGTGCCAGCAGTCTCCCGGACAGGGGCGCTGAAGCTTTCTTT. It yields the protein CASSLPDRGAEAFF.

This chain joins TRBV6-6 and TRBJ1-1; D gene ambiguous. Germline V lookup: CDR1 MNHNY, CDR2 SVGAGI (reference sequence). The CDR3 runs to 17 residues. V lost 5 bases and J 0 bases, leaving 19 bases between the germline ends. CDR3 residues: CASSPPEAFLMNTEAFF. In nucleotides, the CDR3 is TGTGCCAGCAGTCCGCCGGAAGCCTTTCTTATGAACACTGAAGCTTTCTTT.

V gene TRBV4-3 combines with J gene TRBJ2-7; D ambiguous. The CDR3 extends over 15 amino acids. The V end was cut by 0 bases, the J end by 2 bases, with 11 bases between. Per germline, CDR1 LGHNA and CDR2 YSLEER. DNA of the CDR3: TGCGCCAGCAGCCAAGAAAATGGCCCTACCTACGAGCAGTACTTC. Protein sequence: CASSQENGPTYEQYF.

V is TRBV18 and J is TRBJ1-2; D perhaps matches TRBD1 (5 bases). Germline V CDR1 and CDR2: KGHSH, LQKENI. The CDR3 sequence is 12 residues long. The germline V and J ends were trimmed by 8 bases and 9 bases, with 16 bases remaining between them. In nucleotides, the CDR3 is TGTGCCAGCCGACCAGAGGGGCTCAGCTACACCTTC. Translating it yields CASRPEGLSYTF.

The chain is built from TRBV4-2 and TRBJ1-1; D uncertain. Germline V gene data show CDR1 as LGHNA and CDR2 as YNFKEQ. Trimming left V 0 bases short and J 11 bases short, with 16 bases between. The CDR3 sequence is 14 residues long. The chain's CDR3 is CASSQDNKGIMAFF. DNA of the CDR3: TGTGCCAGCAGCCAAGATAATAAGGGAATAATGGCTTTCTTT.

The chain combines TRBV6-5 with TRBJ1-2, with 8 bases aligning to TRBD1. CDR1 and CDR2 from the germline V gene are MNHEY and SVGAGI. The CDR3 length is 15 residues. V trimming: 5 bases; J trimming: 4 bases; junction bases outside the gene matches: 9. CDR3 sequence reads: CASSPSTGAAYGYTF. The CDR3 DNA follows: TGTGCCAGCAGTCCTTCGACAGGGGCGGCCTATGGCTACACCTTC.

DNA of the CDR3: TGTGCCAGCAGCCAAGGACAGAGTCGCTATGGCTACACCTTC. It encodes CASSQGQSRYGYTF. The genes are TRBV7-2 and TRBJ1-2; tentative D call: TRBD1 (6 bases). Deletions cut 5 bases from V and 4 bases from J, with 14 bases between. Germline V CDR1 and CDR2: SGHTA, FQGNSA. The CDR3 totals 14 residues.

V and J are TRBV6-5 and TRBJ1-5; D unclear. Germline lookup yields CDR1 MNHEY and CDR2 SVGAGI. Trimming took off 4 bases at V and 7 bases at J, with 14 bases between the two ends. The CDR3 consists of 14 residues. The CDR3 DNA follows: TGTGCCAGCAGTTCGCCTTTTCGGGGACAGCCCCAGCATTTT. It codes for CASSSPFRGQPQHF.

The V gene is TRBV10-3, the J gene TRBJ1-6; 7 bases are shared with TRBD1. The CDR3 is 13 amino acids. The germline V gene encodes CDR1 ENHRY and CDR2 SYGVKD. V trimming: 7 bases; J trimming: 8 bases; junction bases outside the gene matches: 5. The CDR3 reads CAITDRIDSPLHF. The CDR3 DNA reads TGTGCCATCACGGACAGGATAGATTCACCCCTCCACTTT.

CDR3 in DNA: TGTGCCAGCAGTGCCGCGACTCCTGGAGGCAATCAGCCCCAGCATTTT. Its translation is CASSAATPGGNQPQHF. The chain carries TRBV6-2 or TRBV6-3 and TRBJ1-5; D gene uncertain. V was trimmed by 5 bases and J by 2 bases, leaving 16 bases between them. CDR3 length: 16 amino acids. CDR1 and CDR2 from the germline V gene are MNHEY and SVGEGT.

The CDR3 nucleotides are TGTGCCAGCTCACCGCAGGCGAGGTTGCGCGAGCAGTACTTC. It yields the protein CASSPQARLREQYF. The rearrangement links TRBV18 to TRBJ2-7; D is uncertain. This CDR3 contains 14 residues. Germline V lookup: CDR1 KGHSH, CDR2 LQKENI. Trimming cost V 3 bases and J 6 bases, with 15 bases left between them.

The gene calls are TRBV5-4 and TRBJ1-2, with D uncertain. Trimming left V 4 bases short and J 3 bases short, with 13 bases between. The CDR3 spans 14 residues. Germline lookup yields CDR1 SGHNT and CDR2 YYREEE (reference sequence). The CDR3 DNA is TGTGCCAGCAGCGGAAGGGTTTGGGACTATGGCTACACCTTC. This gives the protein CASSGRVWDYGYTF. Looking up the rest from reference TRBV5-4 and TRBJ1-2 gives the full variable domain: ETGVTQSPTHLIKTRGQQVTLRCSSQSGHNTVSWYQQALGQGPQFIFQYYREEENGRGNFPPRFSGLQFPNYSSELNVNALELDDSALYLCASSGRVWDYGYTFGSGTRLTVV.

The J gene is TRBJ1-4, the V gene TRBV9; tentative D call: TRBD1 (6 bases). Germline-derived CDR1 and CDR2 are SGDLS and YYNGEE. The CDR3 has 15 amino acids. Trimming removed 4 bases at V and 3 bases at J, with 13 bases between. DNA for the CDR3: TGTGCCAGCAGCCTCCACGGGACACCTAATGAAAAACTGTTTTTT. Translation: CASSLHGTPNEKLFF.

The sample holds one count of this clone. The CDR3 coding sequence is TGCAGCGTGAAAATTGACAGTCATTATGGCTACACCTTC. Its protein product is CSVKIDSHYGYTF. The chain joins TRBV29-1 to TRBJ1-2; D may be TRBD1 (5 bases). The CDR3 runs to 13 residues. Per germline, CDR1 SQVTM and CDR2 ANQGSEA. Trimming removed 6 bases from V and 5 bases from J, with 16 bases in between.

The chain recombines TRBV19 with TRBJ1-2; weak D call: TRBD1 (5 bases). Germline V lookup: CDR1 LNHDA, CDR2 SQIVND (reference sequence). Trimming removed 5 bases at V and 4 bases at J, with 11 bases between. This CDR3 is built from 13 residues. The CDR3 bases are TGTGCCAGTAGTTTCCTAGACAGCTATGGCTACACCTTC. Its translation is CASSFLDSYGYTF.

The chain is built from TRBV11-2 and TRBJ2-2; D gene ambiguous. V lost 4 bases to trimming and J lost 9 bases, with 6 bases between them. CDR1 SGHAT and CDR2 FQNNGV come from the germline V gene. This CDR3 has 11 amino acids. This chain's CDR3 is CASSSSRELFF. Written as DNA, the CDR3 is TGTGCCAGCAGCTCCTCCCGGGAGCTGTTTTTT.

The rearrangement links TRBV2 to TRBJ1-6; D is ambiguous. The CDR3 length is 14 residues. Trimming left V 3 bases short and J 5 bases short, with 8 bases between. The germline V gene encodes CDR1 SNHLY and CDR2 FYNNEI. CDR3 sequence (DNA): TGTGCCAGCAGTGAGGAGAATGATAATTCACCCCTCCACTTT. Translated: CASSEENDNSPLHF.

For the CDR3, the DNA is TGCGCCAGCAGCTTGGCCCCACAAGAGACCCAGTACTTC. Residues: CASSLAPQETQYF. The chain carries TRBV5-1 and TRBJ2-5, with no clear D. The germline V and J ends were trimmed by 0 bases and 2 bases, with 5 bases remaining between them. Germline V CDR1 and CDR2: SGHRS, YFSETQ. The CDR3 covers 13 residues.

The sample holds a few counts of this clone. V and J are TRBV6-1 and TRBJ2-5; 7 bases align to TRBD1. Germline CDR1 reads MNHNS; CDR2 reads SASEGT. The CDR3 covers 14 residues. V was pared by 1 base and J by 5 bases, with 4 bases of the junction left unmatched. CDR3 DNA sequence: TGTGCCAGCAGTGAAGAGGGGACAGTCGAGACCCAGTACTTC. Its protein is CASSEEGTVETQYF.

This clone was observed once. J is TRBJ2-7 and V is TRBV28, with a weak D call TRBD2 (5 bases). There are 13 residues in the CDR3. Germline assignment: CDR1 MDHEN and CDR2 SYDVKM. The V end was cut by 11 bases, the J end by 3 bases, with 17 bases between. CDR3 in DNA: TGTGCCGGAAGTTGGGTCGGGGACTACGAGCAGTACTTC. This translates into CAGSWVGDYEQYF.

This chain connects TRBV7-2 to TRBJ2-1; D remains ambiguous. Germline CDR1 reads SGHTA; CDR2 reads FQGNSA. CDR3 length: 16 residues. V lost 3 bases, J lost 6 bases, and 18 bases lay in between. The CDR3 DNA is TGTGCCAGCAGCTTGTTGTTCGGAAATGATGTCAATGAGCAGTTCTTC. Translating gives CASSLLFGNDVNEQFF.

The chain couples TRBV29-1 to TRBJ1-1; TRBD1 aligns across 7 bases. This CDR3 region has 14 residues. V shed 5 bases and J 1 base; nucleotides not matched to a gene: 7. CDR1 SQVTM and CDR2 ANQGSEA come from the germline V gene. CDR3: CSVQTRQGNTEAFF. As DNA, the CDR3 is TGCAGCGTTCAAACTCGACAGGGGAACACTGAAGCTTTCTTT.

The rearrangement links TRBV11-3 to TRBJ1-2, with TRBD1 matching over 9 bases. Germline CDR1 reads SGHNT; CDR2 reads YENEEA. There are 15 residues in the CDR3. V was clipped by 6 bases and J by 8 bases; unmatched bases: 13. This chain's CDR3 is CASSSEGTGRLGYTF. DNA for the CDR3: TGTGCCAGCAGTTCTGAGGGGACAGGGAGGCTGGGCTACACCTTC.

CDR3 nucleotide sequence: TGTGCCACTGGGCTAGCGGCAATCAATGAGCAGTTCTTC. Residues: CATGLAAINEQFF. The gene calls are TRBV19 and TRBJ2-1, with TRBD2 matching 7 bases. CDR1 is LNHDA and CDR2 is SQIVND in the germline V gene (reference sequence). The junction had 9 bases not matched to a gene; V was cut back by 10 bases and J by 6 bases. This CDR3 contains 13 residues.

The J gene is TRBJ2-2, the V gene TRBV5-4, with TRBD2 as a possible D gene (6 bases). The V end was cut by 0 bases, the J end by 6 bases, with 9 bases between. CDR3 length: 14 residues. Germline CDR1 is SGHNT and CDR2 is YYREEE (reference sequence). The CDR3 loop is CASSLGAGSGELFF. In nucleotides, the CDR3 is TGTGCCAGCAGCTTGGGAGCGGGTTCCGGGGAGCTGTTTTTT.